This T cell receptor beta chain was captured by sequencing in a study of cytomegalovirus exposure and HLA in healthy donors. About the study: Of a few hundred genotyped donors, roughly 81% grouped in the Caucasian-associated ancestry cluster. Findings of the study overall: A later analysis found TCR association rates differed by HLA locus, highest for DRB1 and lowest for HLA-C. A missense variant in DCLRE1C was later tied to TCR beta V- and J-gene trimming.

The PCR employed 60 Vbeta primers together with 13 Jbeta primers. Data came from immunoSEQ multiplex PCR; TCRdb stores just in-frame clones and leaves some out. Of about 190,000 clones in the sample, approximately 81% were seen once. Worth noting for this clone: The antigen remains undetermined. Other DNA sequences in this sample translate to the same CDR3.

Source material: PBMCs. This TCR derives from a man aged 45 to 65 in good health and CMV-seronegative.

This chain's CDR3 is CASSAGNGFFTDTQYF. DNA of the CDR3: TGTGCCAGCAGCGCCGGGAACGGATTTTTCACAGATACGCAGTATTTT. J is TRBJ2-3 and V is TRBV6-4; D possibly corresponds to TRBD2 (5 bases). Trimming shortened V by 6 bases and J by 2 bases, and 18 bases separated the two germline ends. Per germline, CDR1 MRHNA and CDR2 SNTAGT. The CDR3 totals 16 residues.